The rows below give T cell receptor beta chains drawn from one sample of a study of memory CD4+ T cells and cytomegalovirus serostatus. The method was immunoSEQ multiplex PCR; TCRdb's version includes in-frame clones alone and lacks a portion of them. The data show about 41,000 clones, roughly four fifths seen once. The sequenced sample was memory CD4+ T cells from blood. The receptors come from an adult in good health and CMV-seronegative. Each CDR3 is given with its conserved first and last residue. Fields, in order: clone size, J gene, V gene, D gene, CDR3 DNA, CDR3 protein. D genes are given only for firm matches. Size tells how often a clone was seen (once, few, many) or the class of an expanded clone, and some rows leave it out.

few | TRBJ1-1 | TRBV27 | - | TGTGCCAGCAGCCGGATCGACAGGACCCACACTGAAGCTTTCTTT | CASSRIDRTHTEAFF
- | TRBJ2-7 | TRBV7-2 | - | TGTGCCAGCAGCTTAGAAGGGAGCGCCTACGAGCAGTACTTC | CASSLEGSAYEQYF
- | TRBJ2-7 | TRBV28 | TRBD2 | TGTGCCAGCAGTTTCCTTAGCGGGACGGGGGAGCAGTACTTC | CASSFLSGTGEQYF
- | TRBJ1-4 | TRBV7-9 | - | TGTGCCAGCAGCTCGGGACGGTCCACAATTAATGAAAAACTGTTTTTT | CASSSGRSTINEKLFF
few | TRBJ2-7 | TRBV19 | - | TGTGCCAGTAGTGCCGGCGGAGGGTCCTACGAGCAGTACTTC | CASSAGGGSYEQYF
- | TRBJ2-7 | TRBV7-2 | - | TGTGCCAGCAGCTTAGCGGGAGGCGGGTACGAGCAGTACTTC | CASSLAGGGYEQYF
few | TRBJ1-5 | TRBV28 | TRBD1 | TGTGCCAGCAGTGGGACAGGGGGCGGCTTCAGCAATCAGCCCCAGCATTTT | CASSGTGGGFSNQPQHF
- | TRBJ2-7 | TRBV4-3 | TRBD1 | TGCGCCAGCAGCCAAGTATTACAGGGGATCCACGAGCAGTACTTC | CASSQVLQGIHEQYF
- | TRBJ1-4 | TRBV27 | - | TGTGCCAGCAGTCCCTTAGGTGGGGGGCAGGATGAAAAACTGTTTTTT | CASSPLGGGQDEKLFF
- | TRBJ2-5 | TRBV27 | - | TGTGCCAGCAGTTTACAGTCTCCGAGGGAGACCCAGTACTTC | CASSLQSPRETQYF
- | TRBJ2-5 | TRBV29-1 | - | TGCAGCGTTGAGGCCTGGGGGGAGACCCAGTACTTC | CSVEAWGETQYF
- | TRBJ1-2 | TRBV7-2 | TRBD1 | TGTGCCAGCAGCAGGGACAGGGAGACCTACACCTTC | CASSRDRETYTF
- | TRBJ1-1 | TRBV7-2 | - | TGTGCCAGCGGAAAAGATCGAAACACTGAAGCTTTCTTT | CASGKDRNTEAFF
- | TRBJ1-2 | TRBV9 | - | TGTGCCAGCAGCGTAGCAGGACGGGCGAACTATGGCTACACCTTC | CASSVAGRANYGYTF
- | TRBJ2-3 | TRBV19 | TRBD1 | TGTGCCAGTAGTACAAGGGACAGGGGGCCCCCAGATACGCAGTATTTT | CASSTRDRGPPDTQYF
- | TRBJ2-1 | TRBV2 | TRBD2 | TGTGCCAGCAGTGTTGGACTAGCGGCTAATGAGCAGTTCTTC | CASSVGLAANEQFF
- | TRBJ1-1 | TRBV5-5 | TRBD1 | TGTGCCAGCGCCCGGTGGGGGACAGCCTCCAACACTGAAGCTTTCTTT | CASARWGTASNTEAFF
- | TRBJ1-4 | TRBV7-2 | - | TGTGCCAGCAGCTTCAAAGTCGGGCAGGGAGGTGAAAAACTGTTTTTT | CASSFKVGQGGEKLFF
- | TRBJ2-3 | TRBV28 | TRBD2 | TGTGCCAGCGGCGAGCCTGGACTAGCGGGAAAGGGGGGAGATACGCAGTATTTT | CASGEPGLAGKGGDTQYF
- | TRBJ2-5 | TRBV30 | - | TGTGCCTGGAGTCCTAAAGAGACCCAGTACTTC | CAWSPKETQYF
few | TRBJ2-3 | TRBV5-1 | TRBD2 | TGCGCCAGCAGACCTACTAGCGGCTCAGATACGCAGTATTTT | CASRPTSGSDTQYF
- | TRBJ2-1 | TRBV11-3 | - | TGTGCCAGCAGCTTATCCAGCGGGGTTGGACAGGGCCTATTCTTC | CASSLSSGVGQGLFF